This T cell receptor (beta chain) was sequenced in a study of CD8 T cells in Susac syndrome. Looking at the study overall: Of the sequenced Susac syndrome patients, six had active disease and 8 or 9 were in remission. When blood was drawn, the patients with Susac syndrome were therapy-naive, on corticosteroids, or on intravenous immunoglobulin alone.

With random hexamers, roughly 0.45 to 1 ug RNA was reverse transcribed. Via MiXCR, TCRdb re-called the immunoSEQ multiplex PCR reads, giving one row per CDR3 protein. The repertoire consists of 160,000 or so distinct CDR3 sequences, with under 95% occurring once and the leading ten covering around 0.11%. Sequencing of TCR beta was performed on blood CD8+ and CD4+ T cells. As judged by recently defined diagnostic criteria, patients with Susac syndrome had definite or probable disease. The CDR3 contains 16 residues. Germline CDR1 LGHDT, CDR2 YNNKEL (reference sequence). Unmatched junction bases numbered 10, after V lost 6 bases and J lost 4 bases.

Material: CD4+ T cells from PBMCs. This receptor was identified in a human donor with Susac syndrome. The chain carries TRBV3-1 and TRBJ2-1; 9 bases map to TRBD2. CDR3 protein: CASSQVLAGTYNEQFF. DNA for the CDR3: TGTGCCAGCAGTCAGGTCCTAGCGGGGACTTACAATGAGCAGTTCTTC.